Listed below are T cell receptor beta chains from one sample, sequenced in a study of cytomegalovirus exposure and HLA in healthy donors. Libraries were prepared by immunoSEQ multiplex PCR; TCRdb keeps only in-frame clonotypes and omits some of them. The sample lists a few hundred thousand clones, over 75% occurring once. The sequenced sample was PBMCs. The source is a woman in her forties or fifties in good health and CMV-seropositive. CDR3s include the opening cysteine and the closing phenylalanine or tryptophan. Each record gives: D gene, CDR3 length, V gene, J gene, CDR3 DNA, CDR3 protein. A D gene is named only where the DNA matches it firmly.

D: TRBD1; length: 18; V: TRBV27; J: TRBJ1-4; DNA: TGTGCCAGCAGCCAATGGACAGGGACGACAACAACTAATGAAAAACTGTTTTTT; CDR3: CASSQWTGTTTTNEKLFF
D: TRBD1; length: 15; V: TRBV4-3; J: TRBJ2-7; DNA: TGCGCCAGCAGCCAAGAACTGGACAGGTCGTACGAGCAGTACTTC; CDR3: CASSQELDRSYEQYF
D: TRBD1; length: 15; V: TRBV5-1; J: TRBJ2-5; DNA: TGCGCCAGCAGCGACACCGGGACAGAGCAAGAGACCCAGTACTTC; CDR3: CASSDTGTEQETQYF
D: TRBD1; length: 13; V: TRBV7-8; J: TRBJ1-2; DNA: TGTGCCAGCAGCTTCGACAGGGCGGGAGGCTACACCTTC; CDR3: CASSFDRAGGYTF
D: TRBD2; length: 15; V: TRBV6-5; J: TRBJ2-3; DNA: TGTGCCAGCAGTTACTCTGCGGGAGGGGCAGATACGCAGTATTTT; CDR3: CASSYSAGGADTQYF
D: NA; length: 16; V: TRBV5-4; J: TRBJ2-3; DNA: TGTGCCAGCAGTCCCCCCGGGGATAGGGGCACAGATACGCAGTATTTT; CDR3: CASSPPGDRGTDTQYF
D: TRBD1; length: 14; V: TRBV5-1; J: TRBJ1-2; DNA: TGCGCCAGCAGCCTCGGGACAGGCAACTATGGCTACACCTTC; CDR3: CASSLGTGNYGYTF
D: TRBD2; length: 15; V: TRBV18; J: TRBJ2-2; DNA: TGTGCCAGCTTAGCGGGGGACCCGAACACCGGGGAGCTGTTTTTT; CDR3: CASLAGDPNTGELFF
D: TRBD1; length: 14; V: TRBV18; J: TRBJ1-2; DNA: TGTGCCAGCTCACCACTTGACAGGGGAGATGGCTACACCTTC; CDR3: CASSPLDRGDGYTF
D: NA; length: 11; V: TRBV28; J: TRBJ1-2; DNA: TGTGCCACCTTTAGCTCCTATGGCTACACCTTC; CDR3: CATFSSYGYTF